The clone carrying this T cell receptor (beta chain) was detected ten times or more. These data originate in a study of patients and donors after allogeneic stem cell transplantation. V lost 3 bases, J lost 4 bases, and 8 bases stayed unmatched. The length of the CDR3 is 15 residues. MiXCR, applied by TCRdb to the RT-PCR reads, yields one record per CDR3 protein. The data hold 900,000 to 1,000,000 distinct CDR3 sequences, with under 20% observed a single time. The sequence derives from a human donor who was either an allogeneic HSCT recipient or a stem cell or donor lymphocyte infusion donor (not recorded which). It is not recorded whose cells these are; they may come from a transplant donor. The rearrangement uses TRBV12-3 or TRBV12-4 and TRBJ2-5; 7 bases map to TRBD2. The source material was blood, either unsorted or a sorted T cell fraction (not recorded which). CDR3 nucleotide sequence: TGTGCCAGCAGTTTCTCCCGGGGGGAAGGAGAGACCCAGTACTTC. Translating gives CASSFSRGEGETQYF.